This record concerns one T cell receptor (beta chain) sequence. This sample is drawn from a study of blood T cell repertoires in COVID-19. CDR3 length equals 13 residues. Germline assignment: CDR1 MNHEY and CDR2 SVGAGI. V lost 11 bases and J 1 base, leaving 12 bases between the germline ends. Here immunoSEQ multiplex PCR was the method, and the copy in TCRdb shows in-frame clones only, minus some. There are some 300,000 clones in the sample; roughly 89% occur only once, and more than 9% lies in the top ten. The chain recombines TRBV6-5 with TRBJ1-5; D remains ambiguous. This clonotype was obtained from a woman aged 30 to 39 who had recovered from COVID-19. Input material: PBMCs or T cells enriched from blood (not recorded which). CDR3 coding DNA: TGTGCCGGGCGGGCCGAGAGCAATCAGCCCCAGCATTTT. This codes for CAGRAESNQPQHF.